A single sample is the source of the 28 T cell receptor beta chains below, sequenced in a study of T cells in women clearing cervical HPV infection. Measured with immunoSEQ multiplex PCR; TCRdb has only the in-frame clones, and not every one. The data include more than 30,000 clones; the top ten clones carry approximately 20%. The material sequenced was blood buffy coat. The receptors originated from a woman between 18 and 69 years old with a cervical HPV16 infection that either progressed to CIN3+ or cleared (not recorded which).

On this clone: The read stops 3 residues short of the end of the CDR3; the missing end is completed from the germline J gene. The chain couples TRBV7-9 to TRBJ2-1; D ambiguous. The CDR3 length is 11 residues. Trimming left V 7 bases short and J 5 bases short, with 6 bases between. Germline CDR1 SEHNR, CDR2 FQNEAQ (reference sequence). The CDR3 bases that were read are TGTGCCAGCACCCGGGACAATGAG. Protein sequence: CASTRDNE. The CDR3 in full is CASTRDNEQFF.

In regard to this clone: The read is 3 residues too short to cover the CDR3 end, so that end is filled in from the germline J gene. The chain is built from TRBV7-2 and TRBJ2-7; 8 bases fit TRBD2. Germline lookup yields CDR1 SGHTA and CDR2 FQGNSA. The CDR3 consists of 15 residues. V dropped 4 bases and J dropped 2; count of bases not matched to a gene: 7. The CDR3 loop reads CASSSQPGLAYEQYF. Partial CDR3 DNA: TGTGCCAGCAGCTCCCAACCGGGACTAGCCTACGAG.

In regard to this clone: The read terminates 3 residues ahead of where the CDR3 ends, so the germline J gene completes it. The rearrangement uses TRBV5-4 and TRBJ2-3; 10 nucleotides agree with TRBD2. The V gene's germline CDR1 is SGHNT and CDR2 YYREEE (reference sequence). With V trimmed by 3 bases and J by 6 bases, 7 bases remained unmatched. The CDR3 has 15 amino acids. The DNA read from the CDR3 is TGTGCCAGCAGCTATACTAGCGGGGTATCGGATACG. Protein: CASSYTSGVSDT. From start to end, the CDR3 is CASSYTSGVSDTQYF. The full variable domain, with the rest looked up from reference TRBV5-4 and TRBJ2-3, is ETGVTQSPTHLIKTRGQQVTLRCSSQSGHNTVSWYQQALGQGPQFIFQYYREEENGRGNFPPRFSGLQFPNYSSELNVNALELDDSALYLCASSYTSGVSDTQYFGPGTRLTVL.

As for this clone: The missing CDR3 end, 3 residues past where the read stops, is filled in from the germline J gene. The chain uses TRBV11-3 and TRBJ2-1, with 10 positions matching TRBD2. Per the germline V gene, CDR1 is SGHNT and CDR2 is YENEEA. This CDR3 spans 15 amino acids. J gave up 9 bases and V 5 bases, and 10 bases lay outside the gene matches. CDR3 region: CASSRAGGQIGEQFF. The CDR3 DNA, read in part, is TGTGCCAGCAGCCGAGCGGGGGGGCAGATAGGTGAG.

The covered CDR3 bases are TGTGCCAGCAGTGAAGCCAACAGGGTTTGGGCAGATACC. Its protein is CASSEANRVWADT. The full CDR3 sequence reads CASSEANRVWADTYTF. This chain uses TRBV6-1 with TRBJ1-2; weak D call: TRBD1 (6 bases). The read ends 3 residues shy of where the CDR3 ends; the end is completed using the germline J gene. This CDR3 is built from 16 residues. CDR1 is MNHNS and CDR2 is SASEGT in the germline V gene.

As regards this clone: The read finishes 3 residues shy of the CDR3 end, and the germline J gene is used to complete it. V gene TRBV30 combines with J gene TRBJ1-2; D perhaps matches TRBD1 (5 bases). The CDR3 extends over 16 amino acids. CDR1 and CDR2 (germline): GTSNPN, SVGIG (reference sequence). The CDR3 protein is CAWSVVKGPLQETYTF. CDR3 DNA (partial): TGTGCCTGGAGTGTTGTGAAGGGGCCTCTACAAGAGACC.

Points on this clone: The CDR3 goes on 3 residues after the read ends, and that part is filled in from the germline J gene. J is TRBJ2-7 and V is TRBV7-2; tentatively, D is TRBD1 (7 bases). The CDR3 has 15 amino acids. Germline loops: CDR1 SGHTA, CDR2 FQGNSA. V was trimmed by 0 bases and J by 5 bases, leaving 14 bases between them. This CDR3 is CASSLAATGRHEQYF. The sequenced part of the CDR3 DNA is TGTGCCAGCAGCTTAGCCGCGACAGGGAGGCACGAG. The full variable domain, with the rest looked up from reference TRBV7-2 and TRBJ2-7, is GAGVSQSPSNKVTEKGKDVELRCDPISGHTALYWYRQSLGQGLEFLIYFQGNSAPDKSGLPSDRFSAERTGGSVSTLTIQRTQQEDSAVYLCASSLAATGRHEQYFGPGTRLTVT.

As for this clone: The DNA ends 3 residues before the CDR3 does, and the rest of the CDR3 is filled in from the germline J gene. The rearrangement uses TRBV4-2 and TRBJ2-1; 7 nucleotides line up with TRBD2. With 1 base clipped from V and 2 bases from J, the junction kept 2 bases outside the gene matches. The CDR3 is made up of 15 amino acids. Germline V gene lookup returns CDR1 LGHNA and CDR2 YNFKEQ. The CDR3 bases that were read are TGTGCCAGCAGCCAAGGCGGGGGACCCTACAATGAG. Translation: CASSQGGGPYNE. The whole CDR3 protein reads CASSQGGGPYNEQFF.

About this clone: Read data end 3 residues before the CDR3 end; the end is taken from the germline J gene. This chain uses TRBV6-2 or TRBV6-3 with TRBJ2-5; 7 bases line up with TRBD2. The CDR3 runs 14 residues. Germline V gene lookup returns CDR1 MNHEY and CDR2 SVGEGT. The junction had 6 bases not matched to a gene; V was cut back by 6 bases and J by 2 bases. The CDR3 spells CASRWDYQQETQYF. The CDR3 DNA, read in part, is TGTGCCAGCAGATGGGACTATCAACAAGAGACC.

Concerning this clone: Coverage ceases 3 residues before the CDR3 finishes, and the germline J gene fills in the end. The chain recombines TRBV5-1 with TRBJ2-3, with a tentative D call TRBD2 (5 bases). The V and J ends lost 2 bases and 1 base respectively, with 8 bases between them. There are 14 residues in the CDR3. Germline assignment: CDR1 SGHRS and CDR2 YFSETQ. CDR3 bases read: TGCGCCAGCAGCTTAGGACTGGGCACAGATACG. Translated, it gives CASSLGLGTDT. The whole CDR3 protein is CASSLGLGTDTQYF. Together with reference TRBV5-1 and TRBJ2-3, the CDR3 gives the full variable domain: KAGVTQTPRYLIKTRGQQVTLSCSPISGHRSVSWYQQTPGQGLQFLFEYFSETQRNKGNFPGRFSGRQFSNSRSEMNVSTLELGDSALYLCASSLGLGTDTQYFGPGTRLTVL.

Notes on this clone: The DNA ends 3 residues before the CDR3 does, and the rest of the CDR3 is filled in from the germline J gene. V is TRBV20-1 and J is TRBJ2-3; D gene unclear. This CDR3 spans 14 amino acids. V lost 3 bases, J lost 2 bases, and 12 bases lay in between. The V gene's germline CDR1 is DFQATT and CDR2 SNEGSKA (reference sequence). The covered CDR3 bases are TGCAGTGCTAGTGGCGCGGTGCCCACAGATACG. Protein: CSASGAVPTDT. In full, the CDR3 reads CSASGAVPTDTQYF.

Notes on this clone: The read stops 3 residues short of the end of the CDR3; the missing end is completed from the germline J gene. The gene calls are TRBV29-1 and TRBJ2-3, with D possibly TRBD2 on 6 matching bases. Trimming cost V 7 bases and J 4 bases, with 21 bases left between them. The CDR3 is made up of 15 amino acids. Germline assignment: CDR1 SQVTM and CDR2 ANQGSEA. CDR3 DNA, as far as it was read: TGCAGCGCCGGTTCCGGGACTGGTAATCCAGATACG. Encoded protein: CSAGSGTGNPDT. The CDR3 in full is CSAGSGTGNPDTQYF.

In the case of this clone: The read terminates 3 residues before the CDR3 end, so the remaining end is supplied by the germline J gene. This chain connects TRBV5-4 to TRBJ1-4; D remains unclear. Germline CDR1 reads SGHNT; CDR2 reads YYREEE (reference sequence). This CDR3 has 15 residues. Trimming took 4 bases from V and 4 from J, leaving 14 bases between them. The covered CDR3 bases are TGTGCCAGCAGCCCCTCGGTTCGGGGTAATGAAAAA. This gives the protein CASSPSVRGNEK. The entire CDR3 protein reads CASSPSVRGNEKLFF. The full variable domain, completed using reference TRBV5-4 and TRBJ1-4, is ETGVTQSPTHLIKTRGQQVTLRCSSQSGHNTVSWYQQALGQGPQFIFQYYREEENGRGNFPPRFSGLQFPNYSSELNVNALELDDSALYLCASSPSVRGNEKLFFGSGTQLSVL.

CDR3 loop: CASSEPSGGNTQYF. CDR3 DNA (partial): TGTGCCAGCAGCGAGCCTAGCGGGGGAAATACG. The genes are TRBV5-5 and TRBJ2-3; 10 bases line up with TRBD2. The sequenced fragment ends 3 residues before the CDR3 boundary, so the rest is inferred from the germline J gene. CDR1 and CDR2 from the germline V gene are SGHKS and YYEKEE (reference sequence). V was clipped by 4 bases and J by 7 bases; unmatched bases: 6. The CDR3 loop spans 14 amino acids. The full variable domain, with the rest looked up from reference TRBV5-5 and TRBJ2-3, is DAGVTQSPTHLIKTRGQQVTLRCSPISGHKSVSWYQQVLGQGPQFIFQYYEKEERGRGNFPDRFSARQFPNYSSELNVNALLLGDSALYLCASSEPSGGNTQYFGPGTRLTVL.

In regard to this clone: The read terminates 3 residues ahead of where the CDR3 ends, so the germline J gene completes it. The V call is TRBV30, the J call TRBJ1-5; no clear D gene. The V gene's germline CDR1 is GTSNPN and CDR2 SVGIG (reference sequence). V gave up 0 bases and J gave up 4 bases, with 10 bases separating them. CDR3 size: 14 residues. The CDR3 DNA, read in part, is TGTGCCTGGAGTGTACGCGGGTGGAATCAGCCC. Amino acids: CAWSVRGWNQP. The entire CDR3 reads CAWSVRGWNQPQHF.

Details on this clone: The CDR3 goes on 3 residues after the read ends, and that part is filled in from the germline J gene. This sequence joins TRBV12-5 and TRBJ1-4; D remains ambiguous. V lost 2 bases to trimming and J lost 4 bases, with 2 bases between them. The CDR3 has 12 amino acids. Germline V CDR1 and CDR2: LGHNT, FRNRAP. Here the CDR3 reads CASGLLNEKLFF. The DNA read from the CDR3 is TGTGCTAGTGGTTTGCTTAATGAAAAA.

For this clone: The CDR3 goes on 3 residues after the read ends, and that part is filled in from the germline J gene. The chain recombines TRBV7-2 with TRBJ1-2; maybe TRBD1 (6 bases). This CDR3 is 13 amino acids long. Germline values: CDR1 SGHTA, CDR2 FQGNSA. Trimming left V 3 bases short and J 6 bases short, with 11 bases between. Here the CDR3 reads CASSFTRQDGYTF. CDR3 DNA, as far as it was read: TGTGCCAGCAGCTTTACCCGACAGGATGGC.

Turning to this clone: The read ends 3 residues shy of where the CDR3 ends; the end is completed using the germline J gene. The rearrangement joins TRBV5-1 to TRBJ1-6, with D perhaps TRBD1 (5 bases). The CDR3 has 16 residues. Trimming cost V 0 bases and J 10 bases, with 17 bases left between them. Germline CDR1 is SGHRS and CDR2 is YFSETQ. The CDR3 loop reads CASSLGPGRVSSPLHF. CDR3 DNA (partial): TGCGCCAGCAGCTTGGGCCCAGGGAGGGTTAGCTCACCC.

Points on this clone: The DNA ends 3 residues before the CDR3 does, and the rest of the CDR3 is filled in from the germline J gene. The genes are TRBV6-2 or TRBV6-3 and TRBJ2-7; 9 bases fit TRBD2. Germline V CDR1 and CDR2: MNHEY, SVGEGT. After removal of 2 bases from V and 3 bases from J, the junction contained 5 bases not matched to a gene. The CDR3 totals 15 residues. The CDR3 bases that were read are TGTGCCAGCAGTTACGCCGCGGGAGGGATCTACGAG. Its protein is CASSYAAGGIYE. From start to end, the CDR3 is CASSYAAGGIYEQYF.

About this clone itself: The CDR3 extends 3 residues past the end of the read, so its final part is completed from the germline J gene. This chain uses TRBV11-3 with TRBJ2-1; no firm D call. The CDR3 is 11 amino acids. V lost 5 bases to trimming and J lost 4 bases, with 3 bases between them. The germline gives CDR1 SGHNT, CDR2 YENEEA. The CDR3 sequence is CASSTYNEQFF. The covered CDR3 bases are TGTGCCAGCAGCACTTACAATGAG.

Remarks on this clone: The read comes to an end 3 residues before the CDR3 does, leaving the germline J gene to fill in the end. The chain joins TRBV19 to TRBJ2-5, with 13 bases aligning to TRBD2. V dropped 0 bases and J dropped 2; count of bases not matched to a gene: 6. This CDR3 has 18 amino acids. Germline loops: CDR1 LNHDA, CDR2 SQIVND (reference sequence). The DNA read from the CDR3 is TGTGCCAGTAGTATAGATCGACTAGCGGGGGGACAACAAGAGACC. It codes for CASSIDRLAGGQQET. The whole CDR3 is CASSIDRLAGGQQETQYF.

Notes on this clone: Read coverage stops 3 residues before the CDR3 terminus; the germline J gene supplies the remainder. The rearrangement uses TRBV7-3 and TRBJ1-2; D remains unclear. The germline V gene encodes CDR1 SGHTA and CDR2 FQGTGA. The CDR3 has 14 amino acids. The sequenced part of the CDR3 DNA is TGTGCCAGCAGCTATAGCGGTCCCACAGATACC. As protein: CASSYSGPTDT. The complete CDR3 protein is CASSYSGPTDTYTF.

For this clone: Germline and junction disagree at one end, which may indicate a read error. The CDR3 end falls 3 residues outside the read, so it is completed with the germline J gene. Distinct nucleotide sequences in the sample also encode this CDR3. The chain employs TRBV5-1 and TRBJ1-3, with 7 bases that match TRBD1. This CDR3 contains 16 residues. Germline V lookup: CDR1 SGHRS, CDR2 YFSETQ. Partial CDR3 DNA: TGCGCCAGCAGCATAGGGGGCCCCTTCTCTGGAAACACT. This gives the protein CASSIGGPFSGNT. In full, the CDR3 reads CASSIGGPFSGNTIYF.

CDR3: CSARDLFKTQYF. CDR3 DNA (partial): TGCAGTGCTAGGGACTTATTCAAGACC. The chain uses TRBV20-1 and TRBJ2-5, with D perhaps TRBD2 (5 bases). Read sequence stops 3 residues before the CDR3 end, and the germline J gene provides the missing end. V was cut by 3 bases and J by 6 bases, with 11 bases left in between. The CDR3 sequence is 12 residues long. The germline V gene has CDR1 DFQATT and CDR2 SNEGSKA (reference sequence).

CDR3 DNA (partial): TGCAGTGCAAGACCCCCTAGCGGGGGGCACAATGAG. Translating gives CSARPPSGGHNE. The whole CDR3 region reads CSARPPSGGHNEQFF. The V gene is TRBV20-1, the J gene TRBJ2-1; 11 bases fit TRBD2. Coverage ceases 3 residues before the CDR3 finishes, and the germline J gene fills in the end. This CDR3 is 15 amino acids long. Germline-derived CDR1 and CDR2 are DFQATT and SNEGSKA (reference sequence). Unmatched junction bases numbered 9, after V lost 6 bases and J lost 5 bases.

Remarks on this clone: The read terminates 3 residues ahead of where the CDR3 ends, so the germline J gene completes it. This chain uses TRBV7-3 with TRBJ1-2; 7 nucleotides line up with TRBD1. The germline gives CDR1 SGHTA, CDR2 FQGTGA. This CDR3 spans 14 amino acids. CDR3 in amino acids: CASSLLYRGDTYTF. The sequenced CDR3 bases are TGTGCCAGCAGCCTACTCTACAGGGGTGATACC. Drawing the rest from reference TRBV7-3 and TRBJ1-2, the complete variable domain is GAGVSQTPSNKVTEKGKYVELRCDPISGHTALYWYRQSLGQGPEFLIYFQGTGAADDSGLPNDRFFAVRPEGSVSTLKIQRTERGDSAVYLCASSLLYRGDTYTFGSGTRLTVV.

Here the CDR3 reads CASSSTRGNGELFF. CDR3 DNA (partial): TGTGCCAGCAGCTCCACTAGGGGGAACGGGGAA. J is TRBJ1-4 and V is TRBV11-2, with D possibly matching TRBD1 (6 bases). The read ends 3 residues early relative to the CDR3; the germline J gene fills the gap. Germline values: CDR1 SGHAT, CDR2 FQNNGV. There are 14 residues in the CDR3. The entire variable domain, with the rest obtained from reference TRBV11-2 and TRBJ1-4, is as follows: EAGVAQSPRYKIIEKRQSVAFWCNPISGHATLYWYQQILGQGPKLLIQFQNNGVVDDSQLPKDRFSAERLKGVDSTLKIQPAKLEDSAVYLCASSSTRGNGELFFGSGTQLSVL.

With respect to this clone: From the germline J gene comes the end of the CDR3, since the read stops 3 residues before it. V gene TRBV20-1 combines with J gene TRBJ2-7, with D perhaps matching TRBD1 (5 bases). CDR1 is DFQATT, CDR2 SNEGSKA, per germline (reference sequence). This CDR3 comprises 14 residues. Trimming cost V 5 bases and J 2 bases, with 16 bases left between them. CDR3: CSAELDTKAYEQYF. Partial CDR3 DNA: TGCAGTGCTGAATTGGACACCAAGGCCTACGAG.